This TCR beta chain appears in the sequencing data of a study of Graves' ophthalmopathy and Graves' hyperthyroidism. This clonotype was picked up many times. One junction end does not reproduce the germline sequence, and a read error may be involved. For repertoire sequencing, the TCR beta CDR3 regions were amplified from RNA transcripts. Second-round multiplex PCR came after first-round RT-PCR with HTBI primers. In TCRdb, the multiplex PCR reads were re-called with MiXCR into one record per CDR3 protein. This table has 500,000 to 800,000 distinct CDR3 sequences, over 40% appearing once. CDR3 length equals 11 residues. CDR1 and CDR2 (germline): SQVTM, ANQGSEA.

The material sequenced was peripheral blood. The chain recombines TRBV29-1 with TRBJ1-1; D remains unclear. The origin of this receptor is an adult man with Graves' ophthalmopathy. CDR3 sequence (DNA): TGCAGCGTTCGGACTGAAACTGGAGCTTTCTTT. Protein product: CSVRTETGAFF.